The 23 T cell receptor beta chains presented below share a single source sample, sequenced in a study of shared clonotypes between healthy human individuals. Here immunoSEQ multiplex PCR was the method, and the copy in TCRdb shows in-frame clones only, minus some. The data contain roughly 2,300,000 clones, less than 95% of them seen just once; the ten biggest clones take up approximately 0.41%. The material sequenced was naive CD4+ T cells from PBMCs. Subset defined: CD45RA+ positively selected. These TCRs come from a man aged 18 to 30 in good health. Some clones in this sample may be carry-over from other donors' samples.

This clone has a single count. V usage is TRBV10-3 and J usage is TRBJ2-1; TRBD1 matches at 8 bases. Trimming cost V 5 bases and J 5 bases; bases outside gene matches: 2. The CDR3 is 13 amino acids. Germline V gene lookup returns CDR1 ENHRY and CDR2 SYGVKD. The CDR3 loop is CAISLQGDNEQFF. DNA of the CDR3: TGTGCCATCAGTTTACAGGGGGACAATGAGCAGTTCTTC.

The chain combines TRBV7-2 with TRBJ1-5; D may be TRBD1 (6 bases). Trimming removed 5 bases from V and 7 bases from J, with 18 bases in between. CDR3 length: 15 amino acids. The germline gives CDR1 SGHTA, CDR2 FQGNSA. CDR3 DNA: TGTGCCAGCAGCCCAGGGCCCAGGGGAGGGCAGCCCCAGCATTTT. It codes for CASSPGPRGGQPQHF. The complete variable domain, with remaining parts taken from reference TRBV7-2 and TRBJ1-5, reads GAGVSQSPSNKVTEKGKDVELRCDPISGHTALYWYRQSLGQGLEFLIYFQGNSAPDKSGLPSDRFSAERTGGSVSTLTIQRTQQEDSAVYLCASSPGPRGGQPQHFGDGTRLSIL.

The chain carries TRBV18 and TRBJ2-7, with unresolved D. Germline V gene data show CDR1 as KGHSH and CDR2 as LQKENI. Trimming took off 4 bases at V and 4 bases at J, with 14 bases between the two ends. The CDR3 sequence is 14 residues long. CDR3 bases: TGTGCCAGCTCACTCGAAGGTGCGAGGTACGAGCAGTACTTC. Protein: CASSLEGARYEQYF.

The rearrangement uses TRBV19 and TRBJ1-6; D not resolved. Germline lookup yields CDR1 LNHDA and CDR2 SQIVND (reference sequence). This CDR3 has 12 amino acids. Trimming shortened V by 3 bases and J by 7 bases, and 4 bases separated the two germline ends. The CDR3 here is CASSIRNSPLHF. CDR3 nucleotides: TGTGCCAGTAGTATCAGGAATTCACCCCTCCACTTT.

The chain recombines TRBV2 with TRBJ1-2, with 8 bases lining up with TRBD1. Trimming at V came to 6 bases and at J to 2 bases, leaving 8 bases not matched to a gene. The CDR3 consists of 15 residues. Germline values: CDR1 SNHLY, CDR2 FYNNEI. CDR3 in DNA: TGTGCCAGCAGCCAAGGACAGGGTTGGAACTATGGCTACACCTTC. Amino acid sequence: CASSQGQGWNYGYTF.

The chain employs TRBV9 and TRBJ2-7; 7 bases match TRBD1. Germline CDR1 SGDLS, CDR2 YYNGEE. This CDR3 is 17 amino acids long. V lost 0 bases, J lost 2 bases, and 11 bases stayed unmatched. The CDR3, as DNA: TGTGCCAGCAGCGTAGGACAGGGCAGGGGAGTTACCTACGAGCAGTACTTC. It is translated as CASSVGQGRGVTYEQYF.

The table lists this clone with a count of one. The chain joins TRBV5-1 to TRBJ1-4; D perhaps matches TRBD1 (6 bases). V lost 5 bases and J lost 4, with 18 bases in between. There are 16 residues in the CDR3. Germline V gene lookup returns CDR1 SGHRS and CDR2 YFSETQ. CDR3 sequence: CASSFDGQSGNEKLFF. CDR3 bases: TGCGCCAGCAGTTTCGATGGACAGTCGGGTAATGAAAAACTGTTTTTT. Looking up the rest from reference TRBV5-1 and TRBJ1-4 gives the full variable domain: KAGVTQTPRYLIKTRGQQVTLSCSPISGHRSVSWYQQTPGQGLQFLFEYFSETQRNKGNFPGRFSGRQFSNSRSEMNVSTLELGDSALYLCASSFDGQSGNEKLFFGSGTQLSVL.

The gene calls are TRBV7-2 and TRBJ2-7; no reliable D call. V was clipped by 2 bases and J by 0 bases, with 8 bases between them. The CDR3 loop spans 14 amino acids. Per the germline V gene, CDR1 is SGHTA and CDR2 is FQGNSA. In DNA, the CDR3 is TGTGCCAGCAGCTTATTTGTAGCCTCCTACGAGCAGTACTTC. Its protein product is CASSLFVASYEQYF.

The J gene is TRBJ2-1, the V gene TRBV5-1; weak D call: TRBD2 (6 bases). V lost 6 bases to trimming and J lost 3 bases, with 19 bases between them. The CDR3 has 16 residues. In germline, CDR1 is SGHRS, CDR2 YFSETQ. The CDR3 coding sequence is TGCGCCAGCAAAGTTGGGGGAGGCCTTCACTACAATGAGCAGTTCTTC. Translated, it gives CASKVGGGLHYNEQFF.

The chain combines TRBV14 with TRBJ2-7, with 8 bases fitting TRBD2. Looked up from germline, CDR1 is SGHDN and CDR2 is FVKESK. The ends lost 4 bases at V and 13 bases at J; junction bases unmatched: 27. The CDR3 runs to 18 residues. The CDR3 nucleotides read TGTGCCAGCAGCCCCGTGACGGGATCTGTCCGGGAGGGCCCTCTGGGATACTTC. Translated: CASSPVTGSVREGPLGYF.

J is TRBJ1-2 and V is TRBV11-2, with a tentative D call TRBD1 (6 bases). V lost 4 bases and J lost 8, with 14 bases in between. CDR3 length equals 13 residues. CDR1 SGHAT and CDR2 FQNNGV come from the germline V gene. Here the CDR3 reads CASSSNHRDGYTF. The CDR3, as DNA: TGTGCCAGCAGCTCCAACCACAGGGACGGCTACACCTTC.

The CDR3 DNA sequence: TGTGCCAGCAGTGAATTCGGCAGGGGGGATTACAATGAGCAGTTCTTC. It is translated as CASSEFGRGDYNEQFF. The V gene is TRBV25-1, the J gene TRBJ2-1; TRBD1 is a possible D gene (7 bases). This CDR3 contains 16 residues. CDR1 is MGHDK and CDR2 is SYGVNS in the germline V gene. The V and J ends lost 1 base and 4 bases respectively, with 14 bases between them.

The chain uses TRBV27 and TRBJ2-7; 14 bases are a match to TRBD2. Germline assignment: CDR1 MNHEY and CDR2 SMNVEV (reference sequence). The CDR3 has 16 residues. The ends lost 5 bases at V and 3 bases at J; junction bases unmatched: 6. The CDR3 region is CASSPRGLAGDYEQYF. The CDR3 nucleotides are TGTGCCAGCAGTCCCCGGGGACTAGCGGGAGACTACGAGCAGTACTTC.

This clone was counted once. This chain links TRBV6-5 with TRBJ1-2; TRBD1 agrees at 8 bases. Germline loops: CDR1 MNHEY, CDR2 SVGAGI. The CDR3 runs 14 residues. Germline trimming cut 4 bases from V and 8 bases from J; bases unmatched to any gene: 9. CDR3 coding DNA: TGTGCCAGCAGTTGGCGACAGGGGCCGGGGGGCTACACCTTC. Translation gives CASSWRQGPGGYTF.

CDR3 coding DNA: TGTGCCAGCAGTAAGGACGGAGCGAACACCGGGGAGCTGTTTTTT. Its protein product is CASSKDGANTGELFF. The chain joins TRBV2 to TRBJ2-2, with unresolved D. From germline, CDR1 is SNHLY and CDR2 FYNNEI. Trimming removed 5 bases at V and 0 bases at J, with 10 bases between. This CDR3 is 15 amino acids long.

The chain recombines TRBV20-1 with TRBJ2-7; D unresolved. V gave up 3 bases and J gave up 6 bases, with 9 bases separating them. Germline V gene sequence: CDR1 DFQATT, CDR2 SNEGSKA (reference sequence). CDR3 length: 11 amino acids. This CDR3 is CSASEWGEQYF. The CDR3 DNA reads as TGCAGTGCTAGTGAGTGGGGCGAGCAGTACTTC.

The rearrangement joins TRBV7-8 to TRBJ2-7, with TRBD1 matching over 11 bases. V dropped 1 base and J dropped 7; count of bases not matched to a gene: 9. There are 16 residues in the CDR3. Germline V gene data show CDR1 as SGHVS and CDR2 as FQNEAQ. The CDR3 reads CASSLVRTGGAGEQYF. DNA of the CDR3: TGTGCCAGCAGCTTAGTAAGGACAGGGGGCGCGGGGGAGCAGTACTTC.

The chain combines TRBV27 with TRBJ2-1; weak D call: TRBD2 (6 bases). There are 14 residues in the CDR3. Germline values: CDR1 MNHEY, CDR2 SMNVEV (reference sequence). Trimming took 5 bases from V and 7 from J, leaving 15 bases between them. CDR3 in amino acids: CASSLRDSSNEQFF. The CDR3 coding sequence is TGTGCCAGCAGTCTGCGGGACTCATCGAATGAGCAGTTCTTC.

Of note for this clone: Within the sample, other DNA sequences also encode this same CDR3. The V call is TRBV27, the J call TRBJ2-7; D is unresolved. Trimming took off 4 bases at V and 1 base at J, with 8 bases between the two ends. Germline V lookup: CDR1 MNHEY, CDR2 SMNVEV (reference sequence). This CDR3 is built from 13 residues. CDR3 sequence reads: CASSSLSSYEQYF. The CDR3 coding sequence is TGTGCCAGCAGTTCCTTAAGTTCCTACGAGCAGTACTTC.

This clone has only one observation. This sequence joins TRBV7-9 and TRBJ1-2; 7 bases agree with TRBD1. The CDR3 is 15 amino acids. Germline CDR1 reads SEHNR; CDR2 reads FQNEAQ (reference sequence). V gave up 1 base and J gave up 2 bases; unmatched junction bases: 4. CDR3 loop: CASSLGTGENYGYTF. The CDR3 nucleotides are TGTGCCAGCAGCTTAGGTACAGGGGAAAACTATGGCTACACCTTC.

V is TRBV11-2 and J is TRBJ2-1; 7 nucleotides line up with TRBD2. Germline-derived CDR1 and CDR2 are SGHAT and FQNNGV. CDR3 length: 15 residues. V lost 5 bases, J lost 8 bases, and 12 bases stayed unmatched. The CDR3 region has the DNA TGTGCCAGCAGCCCCGAGGGAAGCGGGAACCATGAGCAGTTCTTC. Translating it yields CASSPEGSGNHEQFF. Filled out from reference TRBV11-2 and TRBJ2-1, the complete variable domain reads EAGVAQSPRYKIIEKRQSVAFWCNPISGHATLYWYQQILGQGPKLLIQFQNNGVVDDSQLPKDRFSAERLKGVDSTLKIQPAKLEDSAVYLCASSPEGSGNHEQFFGPGTRLTVL.

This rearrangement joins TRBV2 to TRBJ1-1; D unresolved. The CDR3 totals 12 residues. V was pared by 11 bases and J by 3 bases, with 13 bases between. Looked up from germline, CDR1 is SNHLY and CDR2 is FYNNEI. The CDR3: CAGSPEDTEAFF. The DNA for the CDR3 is TGTGCCGGTTCACCAGAGGACACTGAAGCTTTCTTT.

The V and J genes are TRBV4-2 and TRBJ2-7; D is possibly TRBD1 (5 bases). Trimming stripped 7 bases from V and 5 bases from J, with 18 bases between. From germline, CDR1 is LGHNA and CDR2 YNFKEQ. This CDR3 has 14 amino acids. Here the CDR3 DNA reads TGTGCCAGCACCCCGCAGGCATGGGGCCACGAGCAGTACTTC. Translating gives CASTPQAWGHEQYF.